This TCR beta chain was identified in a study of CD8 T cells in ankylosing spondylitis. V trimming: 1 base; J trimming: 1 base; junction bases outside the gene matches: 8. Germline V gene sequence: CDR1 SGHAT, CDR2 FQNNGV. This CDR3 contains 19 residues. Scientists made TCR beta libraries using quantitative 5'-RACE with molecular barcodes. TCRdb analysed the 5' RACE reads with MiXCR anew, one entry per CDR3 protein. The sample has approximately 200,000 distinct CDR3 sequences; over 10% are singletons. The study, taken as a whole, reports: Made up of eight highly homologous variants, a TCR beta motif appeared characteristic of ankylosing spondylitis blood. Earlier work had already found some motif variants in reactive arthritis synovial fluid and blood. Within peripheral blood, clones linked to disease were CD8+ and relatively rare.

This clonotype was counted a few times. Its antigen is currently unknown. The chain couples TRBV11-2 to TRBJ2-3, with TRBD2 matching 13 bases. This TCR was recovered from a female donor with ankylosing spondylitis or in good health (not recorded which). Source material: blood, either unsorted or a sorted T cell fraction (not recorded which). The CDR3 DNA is TGTGCCAGCAGCTTAGTAGTACTAGCGGGAGGGTTAGGCACAGATACGCAGTATTTT. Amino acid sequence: CASSLVVLAGGLGTDTQYF.